The clone carrying this TCR beta chain showed up just a few times. The sample belongs to a study of blood T cell repertoires in COVID-19. Sequencing used immunoSEQ multiplex PCR; TCRdb keeps in-frame clones, though not all of them. The sample contains under 300,000 clones, 70% to 90% of which appear only once. Germline CDR1 is SGDLS and CDR2 is YYNGEE. Trimming shortened V by 5 bases and J by 2 bases, and 15 bases separated the two germline ends. CDR3 size: 15 residues. V gene TRBV9 combines with J gene TRBJ2-3; a weak D match, TRBD2 (6 bases). This sequence was found in a woman in her forties who had recovered from COVID-19. The source material was peripheral blood. CDR3 region: CASSLNGGPTDTQYF. The DNA for the CDR3 is TGTGCCAGCAGTCTGAACGGGGGACCCACAGATACGCAGTATTTT.